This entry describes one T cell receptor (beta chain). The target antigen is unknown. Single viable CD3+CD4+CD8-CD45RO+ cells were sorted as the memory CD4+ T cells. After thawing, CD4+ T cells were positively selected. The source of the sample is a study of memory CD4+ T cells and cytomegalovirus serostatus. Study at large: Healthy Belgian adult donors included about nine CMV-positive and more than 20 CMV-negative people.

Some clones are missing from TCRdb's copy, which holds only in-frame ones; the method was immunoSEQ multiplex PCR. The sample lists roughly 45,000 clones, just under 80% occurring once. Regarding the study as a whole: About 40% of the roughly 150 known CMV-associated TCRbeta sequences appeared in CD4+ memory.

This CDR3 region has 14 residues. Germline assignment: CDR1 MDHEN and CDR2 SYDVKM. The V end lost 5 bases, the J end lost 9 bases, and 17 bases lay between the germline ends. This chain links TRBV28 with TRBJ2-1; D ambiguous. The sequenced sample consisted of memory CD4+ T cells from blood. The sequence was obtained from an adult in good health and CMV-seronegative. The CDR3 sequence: CASSLSSAWGEQFF. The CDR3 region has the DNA TGTGCCAGCAGTCTGAGTTCAGCCTGGGGTGAGCAGTTCTTC.